The next 7 T cell receptor beta chains were all read from a single sample in a study of identical twins. From the 5' RACE reads, TCRdb called clonotypes with MiXCR, one entry per CDR3 protein. This sample has roughly 280,000 distinct CDR3 sequences, with 8% to 9.5% found just once. These records were also assigned to another study, of yellow fever vaccine responses in identical twins.

The specimen was CD8+ T cells sorted from blood. Every receptor here comes from a woman aged 18-29 years in good health.

This clonotype was recorded at least ten times. The chain couples TRBV29-1 to TRBJ2-3; possibly TRBD2 for D (6 bases). The CDR3 consists of 14 residues. In germline, CDR1 is SQVTM, CDR2 ANQGSEA. Trimming pared 4 bases from V and 8 bases from J, leaving 19 bases between. The CDR3 reads CSVVPERAIGTQYF. DNA for the CDR3: TGCAGCGTTGTTCCGGAGCGGGCCATAGGTACGCAGTATTTT.

The chain recombines TRBV4-3 with TRBJ2-7, with TRBD2 as a possible D gene (6 bases). This CDR3 is built from 14 residues. Trimming removed 3 bases from V and 2 bases from J, with 11 bases in between. Germline values: CDR1 LGHNA, CDR2 YSLEER. DNA for the CDR3: TGCGCCAGCAGCCAGGCAACGGGGGCCTACGAGCAGTACTTC. Its translation is CASSQATGAYEQYF.

The chain uses TRBV6-2 or TRBV6-3 and TRBJ2-3; D could derive from TRBD1 or TRBD2 (6 bases each). The CDR3 extends over 16 amino acids. Germline loops: CDR1 MNHEY, CDR2 SVGEGT. The V and J ends lost 2 bases and 5 bases respectively, with 17 bases between them. The CDR3 DNA follows: TGTGCCAGCAGTTACGAGGACAAGGAGGGGGTAGATACGCAGTATTTT. As protein: CASSYEDKEGVDTQYF.

This clonotype was counted between two and nine times. The chain combines TRBV5-1 with TRBJ2-7, with TRBD2 identical over 8 bases. Looked up from germline, CDR1 is SGHRS and CDR2 is YFSETQ. J was trimmed by 0 bases and V by 6 bases; bases with no gene match: 8. The CDR3 is 15 amino acids. The CDR3 region is CASTMTSESSYEQYF. CDR3 sequence (DNA): TGCGCCAGCACCATGACTAGCGAGAGCTCCTACGAGCAGTACTTC.

This clonotype came up a few times. The genes are TRBV7-8 and TRBJ2-7, with 10 bases aligning to TRBD2. V was clipped by 5 bases and J by 5 bases; unmatched bases: 6. CDR1 SGHVS and CDR2 FQNEAQ come from the germline V gene. This CDR3 is built from 14 residues. CDR3: CASSIGLAENEQYF. CDR3 nucleotides: TGTGCCAGCAGCATCGGACTAGCGGAAAACGAGCAGTACTTC.

This clonotype has a count of ten or more. The J gene is TRBJ2-1, the V gene TRBV27, with D possibly being TRBD1 (5 bases). Germline CDR1 MNHEY, CDR2 SMNVEV (reference sequence). This CDR3 is 14 amino acids long. Trimming removed 10 bases from V and 0 bases from J, with 13 bases in between. CDR3 bases: TGTGCCACCAGCCCAGGGCACTCCTACAATGAGCAGTTCTTC. Residues: CATSPGHSYNEQFF.

The CDR3 DNA reads as TGTGCCAGCAGTAGTCCTCCTTCTAGCGGGGGGGCTAGAGATACGCAGTATTTT. It codes for CASSSPPSSGGARDTQYF. V gene TRBV12-3 or TRBV12-4 combines with J gene TRBJ2-3, with 12 bases identical to TRBD2. This CDR3 is built from 18 residues. V lost 5 bases, J lost 5 bases, and 14 bases stayed unmatched.